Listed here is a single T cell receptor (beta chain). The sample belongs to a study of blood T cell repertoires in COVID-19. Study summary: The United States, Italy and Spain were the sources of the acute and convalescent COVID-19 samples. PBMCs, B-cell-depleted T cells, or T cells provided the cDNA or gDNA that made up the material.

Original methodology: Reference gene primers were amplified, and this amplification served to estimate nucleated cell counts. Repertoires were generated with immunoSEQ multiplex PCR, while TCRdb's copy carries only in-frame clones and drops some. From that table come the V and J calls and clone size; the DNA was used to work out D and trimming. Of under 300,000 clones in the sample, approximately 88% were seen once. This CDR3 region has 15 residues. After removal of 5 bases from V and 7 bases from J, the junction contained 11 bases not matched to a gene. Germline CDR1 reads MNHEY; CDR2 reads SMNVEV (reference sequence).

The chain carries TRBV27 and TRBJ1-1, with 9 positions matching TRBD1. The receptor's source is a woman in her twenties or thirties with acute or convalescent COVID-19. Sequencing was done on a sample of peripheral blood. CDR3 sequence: CASSPGTGFSYEAFF. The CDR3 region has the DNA TGTGCCAGCAGTCCAGGGACAGGGTTTTCCTATGAAGCTTTCTTT.